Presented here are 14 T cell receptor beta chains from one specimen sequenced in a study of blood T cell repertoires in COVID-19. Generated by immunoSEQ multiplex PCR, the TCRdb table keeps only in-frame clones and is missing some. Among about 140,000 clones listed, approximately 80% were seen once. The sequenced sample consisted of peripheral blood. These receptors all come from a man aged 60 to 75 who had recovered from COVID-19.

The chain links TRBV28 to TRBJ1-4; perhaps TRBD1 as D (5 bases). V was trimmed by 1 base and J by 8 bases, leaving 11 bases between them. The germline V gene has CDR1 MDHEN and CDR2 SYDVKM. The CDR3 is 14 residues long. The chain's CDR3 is CASSLYGGLEKLFF. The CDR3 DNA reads TGTGCCAGCAGTTTATACGGGGGATTAGAAAAACTGTTTTTT.

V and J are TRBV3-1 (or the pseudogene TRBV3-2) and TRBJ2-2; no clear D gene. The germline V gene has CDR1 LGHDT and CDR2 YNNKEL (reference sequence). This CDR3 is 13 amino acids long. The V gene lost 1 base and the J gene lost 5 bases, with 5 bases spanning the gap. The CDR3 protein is CASSQVFTGELFF. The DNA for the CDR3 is TGTGCCAGCAGCCAAGTATTTACCGGGGAGCTGTTTTTT.

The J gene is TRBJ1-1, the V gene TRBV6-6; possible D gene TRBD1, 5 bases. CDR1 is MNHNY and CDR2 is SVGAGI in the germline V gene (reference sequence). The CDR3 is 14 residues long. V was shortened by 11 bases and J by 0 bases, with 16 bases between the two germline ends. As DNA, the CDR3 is TGTGCCCCCGCTACGACAGAGATGAACACTGAAGCTTTCTTT. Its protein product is CAPATTEMNTEAFF.

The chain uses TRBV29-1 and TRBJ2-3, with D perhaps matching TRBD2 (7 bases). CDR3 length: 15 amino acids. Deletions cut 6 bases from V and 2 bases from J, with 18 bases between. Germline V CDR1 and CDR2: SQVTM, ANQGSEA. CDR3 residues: CSVGPAGAITDTQYF. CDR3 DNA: TGCAGCGTGGGTCCGGCGGGGGCAATCACAGATACGCAGTATTTT.

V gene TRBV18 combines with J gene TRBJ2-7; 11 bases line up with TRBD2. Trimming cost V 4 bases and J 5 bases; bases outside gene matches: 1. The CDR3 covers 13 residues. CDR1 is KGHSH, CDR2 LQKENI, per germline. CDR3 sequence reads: CASSLTSGNEQYF. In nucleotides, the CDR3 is TGTGCCAGCTCACTGACTAGCGGGAACGAGCAGTACTTC.

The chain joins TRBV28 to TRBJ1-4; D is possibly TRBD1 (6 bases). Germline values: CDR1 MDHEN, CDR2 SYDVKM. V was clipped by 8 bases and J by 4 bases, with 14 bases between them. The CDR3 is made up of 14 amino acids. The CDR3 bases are TGTGCCAGCTCCCGACAGGCCCTTAATGAAAAACTGTTTTTT. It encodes CASSRQALNEKLFF.

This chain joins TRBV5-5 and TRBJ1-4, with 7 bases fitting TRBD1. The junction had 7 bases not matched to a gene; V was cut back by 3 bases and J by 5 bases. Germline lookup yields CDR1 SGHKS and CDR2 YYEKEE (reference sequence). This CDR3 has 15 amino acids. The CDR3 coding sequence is TGTGCCAGCAGCTCAACAGGGGACCTCAATGAAAAACTGTTTTTT. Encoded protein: CASSSTGDLNEKLFF.

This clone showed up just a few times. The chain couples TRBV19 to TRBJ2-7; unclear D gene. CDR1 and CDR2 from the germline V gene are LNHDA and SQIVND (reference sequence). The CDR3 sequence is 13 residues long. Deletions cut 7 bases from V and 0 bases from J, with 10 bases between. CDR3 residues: CASNNAGSYEQYF. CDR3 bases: TGTGCCAGTAATAACGCCGGCTCCTACGAGCAGTACTTC.

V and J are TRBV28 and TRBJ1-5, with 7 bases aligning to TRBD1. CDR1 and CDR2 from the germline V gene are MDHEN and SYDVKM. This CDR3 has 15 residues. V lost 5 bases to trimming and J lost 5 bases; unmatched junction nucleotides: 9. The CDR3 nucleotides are TGTGCCAGCAGTCCAACAGGGGCGAACTATCAGCCCCAGCATTTT. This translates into CASSPTGANYQPQHF.

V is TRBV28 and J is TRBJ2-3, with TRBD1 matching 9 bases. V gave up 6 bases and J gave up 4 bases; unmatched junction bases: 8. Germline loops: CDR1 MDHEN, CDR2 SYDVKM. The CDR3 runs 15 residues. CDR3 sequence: CASSFPTGGPDTQYF. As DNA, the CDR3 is TGTGCCAGCAGCTTTCCGACAGGGGGACCAGATACGCAGTATTTT. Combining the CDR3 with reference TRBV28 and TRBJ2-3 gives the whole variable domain DVKVTQSSRYLVKRTGEKVFLECVQDMDHENMFWYRQDPGLGLRLIYFSYDVKMKEKGDIPEGYSVSREKKERFSLILESASTNQTSMYLCASSFPTGGPDTQYFGPGTRLTVL.

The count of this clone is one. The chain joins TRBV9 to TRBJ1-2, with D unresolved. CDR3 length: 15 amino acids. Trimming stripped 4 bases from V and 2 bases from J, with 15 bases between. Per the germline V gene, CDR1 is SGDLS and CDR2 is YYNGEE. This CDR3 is CASSSSPGMNYGYTF. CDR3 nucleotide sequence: TGTGCCAGCAGCTCCTCACCCGGGATGAACTATGGCTACACCTTC.

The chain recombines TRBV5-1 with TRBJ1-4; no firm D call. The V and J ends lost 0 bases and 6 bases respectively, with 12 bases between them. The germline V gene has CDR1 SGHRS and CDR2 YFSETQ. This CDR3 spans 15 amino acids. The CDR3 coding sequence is TGCGCCAGCAGCTTGGTTAGCGGTTGGGATGAAAAACTGTTTTTT. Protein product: CASSLVSGWDEKLFF.

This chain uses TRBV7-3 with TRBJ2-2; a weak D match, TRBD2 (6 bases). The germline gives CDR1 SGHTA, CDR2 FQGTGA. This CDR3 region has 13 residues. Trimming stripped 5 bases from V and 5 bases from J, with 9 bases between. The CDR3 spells CASSRERTGELFF. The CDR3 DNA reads TGTGCCAGCAGCCGGGAGCGGACCGGGGAGCTGTTTTTT.

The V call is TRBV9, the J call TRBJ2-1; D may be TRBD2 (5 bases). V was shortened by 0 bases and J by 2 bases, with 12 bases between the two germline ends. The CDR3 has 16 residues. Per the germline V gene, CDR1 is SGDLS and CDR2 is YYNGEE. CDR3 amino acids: CASSVATALAYNEQFF. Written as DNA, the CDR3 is TGTGCCAGCAGCGTAGCCACAGCACTAGCCTACAATGAGCAGTTCTTC.